The 25 T cell receptor beta chains below all came from one sample that was sequenced in a study of T cell responses to AZD1222 COVID-19 vaccine. The repertoire was sequenced with immunoSEQ multiplex PCR; TCRdb's copy has only in-frame clones and lacks some. The table includes 110,000 to 150,000 clones, 70% to 90% detected once. Source: peripheral blood, taken on day 0 of AZD1222 vaccination. The receptors here all came from an adult in good health.

Comments on this clone: Different DNA sequences within this sample yield the same CDR3. The chain recombines TRBV19 with TRBJ1-6; 7 bases are shared with TRBD1. Germline-derived CDR1 and CDR2 are LNHDA and SQIVND (reference sequence). V lost 5 bases to trimming and J lost 6 bases; unmatched junction nucleotides: 7. The CDR3 runs 15 residues. The CDR3 nucleotides are TGTGCCAGTAGTCCACGACAGGGTGGTAATTCACCCCTCCACTTT. It yields the protein CASSPRQGGNSPLHF. Together with reference TRBV19 and TRBJ1-6, the CDR3 gives the full variable domain: DGGITQSPKYLFRKEGQNVTLSCEQNLNHDAMYWYRQDPGQGLRLIYYSQIVNDFQKGDIAEGYSVSREKKESFPLTVTSAQKNPTAFYLCASSPRQGGNSPLHFGNGTRLTVT.

The J gene is TRBJ1-3, the V gene TRBV19; 8 bases fit TRBD1. V lost 6 bases and J lost 2; bases outside the gene matches: 3. From germline, CDR1 is LNHDA and CDR2 SQIVND (reference sequence). CDR3 length: 14 residues. CDR3 nucleotides: TGTGCCAGTAGGAAACAGGGGGCTGGAAACACCATATATTTT. Protein: CASRKQGAGNTIYF. Looking up the rest from reference TRBV19 and TRBJ1-3 gives the full variable domain: DGGITQSPKYLFRKEGQNVTLSCEQNLNHDAMYWYRQDPGQGLRLIYYSQIVNDFQKGDIAEGYSVSREKKESFPLTVTSAQKNPTAFYLCASRKQGAGNTIYFGEGSWLTVV.

V and J are TRBV7-2 and TRBJ2-4; D may be TRBD2 (6 bases). With 0 bases removed from V and 0 bases from J, the gap between germline ends came to 9 bases. There are 16 residues in the CDR3. Per germline, CDR1 SGHTA and CDR2 FQGNSA. This chain's CDR3 is CASSLASGEAKNIQYF. As DNA, the CDR3 is TGTGCCAGCAGCTTAGCCTCGGGGGAAGCCAAAAACATTCAGTACTTC.

The J gene is TRBJ2-2, the V gene TRBV9; D is possibly TRBD2 (5 bases). In germline, CDR1 is SGDLS, CDR2 YYNGEE. CDR3 length: 12 amino acids. With 7 bases removed from V and 4 bases from J, the gap between germline ends came to 8 bases. CDR3 residues: CASAAGTGELFF. The CDR3 DNA sequence: TGTGCCAGCGCGGCGGGCACCGGGGAGCTGTTTTTT.

The chain is built from TRBV3-1 (or the pseudogene TRBV3-2) and TRBJ2-1, with D possibly being TRBD2 (5 bases). This CDR3 comprises 15 residues. V lost 4 bases and J 7 bases, leaving 17 bases between the germline ends. CDR1 is LGHDT, CDR2 YNNKEL, per germline (reference sequence). For the CDR3, the DNA is TGTGCCAGCAGCCCGACGAGCGGACTTAATAATGAGCAGTTCTTC. Amino acids: CASSPTSGLNNEQFF.

This sequence joins TRBV7-9 and TRBJ2-1; TRBD2 might be the D (6 bases). Trimming removed 2 bases at V and 2 bases at J, with 13 bases between. The CDR3 has 16 amino acids. CDR1 SEHNR and CDR2 FQNEAQ come from the germline V gene (reference sequence). In nucleotides, the CDR3 is TGTGCCAGCAGCTTAACGTGGGACTGGGCCTACAATGAGCAGTTCTTC. Its protein product is CASSLTWDWAYNEQFF.

This clone has a handful of counts. The chain uses TRBV13 and TRBJ2-2; unclear D gene. V was clipped by 0 bases and J by 3 bases, with 5 bases between them. Per the germline V gene, CDR1 is PRHDT and CDR2 is FYEKMQ (reference sequence). The length of the CDR3 is 14 residues. CDR3 loop: CASSLGGYTGELFF. Here the CDR3 DNA reads TGTGCCAGCAGCTTAGGGGGATACACCGGGGAGCTGTTTTTT.

J is TRBJ1-2 and V is TRBV5-1, with 7 bases aligning to TRBD1. The CDR3 consists of 14 residues. Trimming removed 4 bases from V and 2 bases from J; junction bases left unmatched: 5. The V gene's germline CDR1 is SGHRS and CDR2 YFSETQ. CDR3 residues: CASSNRTGNYGYTF. CDR3 nucleotide sequence: TGCGCCAGCAGCAACCGGACAGGCAACTATGGCTACACCTTC.

This clone was seen once. This chain's CDR3 is CASRPLLSSYNSPLHF. CDR3 DNA sequence: TGTGCCAGCAGGCCCTTACTTAGCTCCTATAATTCACCCCTCCACTTT. The rearrangement joins TRBV27 to TRBJ1-6; D is undetermined. Germline V lookup: CDR1 MNHEY, CDR2 SMNVEV (reference sequence). Trimming stripped 6 bases from V and 0 bases from J, with 12 bases between. The CDR3 has 16 residues.

The chain links TRBV29-1 to TRBJ2-1; D unresolved. V was shortened by 6 bases and J by 9 bases, with 9 bases between the two germline ends. The CDR3 extends over 10 amino acids. Germline V gene sequence: CDR1 SQVTM, CDR2 ANQGSEA. In nucleotides, the CDR3 is TGCAGCGTGGCTAGTCCTGAGCAGTTCTTC. Its translation is CSVASPEQFF.

V usage is TRBV23-1 and J usage is TRBJ1-4; tentative D call: TRBD1 (5 bases). TRBV23-1 is noted as an ORF with a role that remains uncertain. V shed 0 bases and J shed 10 bases, with 12 bases lying between them. The CDR3 contains 14 residues. The CDR3 DNA reads as TGCGCCAGCAGTCAATCGATCGGGGGTGGAAAACTGTTTTTT. Its protein product is CASSQSIGGGKLFF.

The chain is built from TRBV7-6 and TRBJ1-6; D possibly corresponds to TRBD1 (5 bases). Germline V gene sequence: CDR1 SGHVS, CDR2 FNYEAQ. Deletions cut 6 bases from V and 5 bases from J, with 14 bases between. This CDR3 comprises 15 residues. CDR3 sequence (DNA): TGTGCCAGCAGTAGACAGTCCGGGGATAATTCACCCCTCCACTTT. This sequence encodes CASSRQSGDNSPLHF.

V usage is TRBV6-2 or TRBV6-3 and J usage is TRBJ2-7, with 10 bases fitting TRBD2. CDR1 and CDR2 (germline): MNHEY, SVGEGT. This CDR3 is built from 15 residues. V dropped 2 bases and J dropped 1; count of bases not matched to a gene: 2. The CDR3 DNA follows: TGTGCCAGCAGTTACGGAGCGGGGGGGTCCTACGAGCAGTACTTC. This codes for CASSYGAGGSYEQYF.

The chain recombines TRBV2 with TRBJ1-1, with D perhaps TRBD1 (6 bases). Trimming removed 5 bases from V and 3 bases from J, with 16 bases in between. Germline V gives CDR1 SNHLY, CDR2 FYNNEI. The CDR3 extends over 15 amino acids. CDR3 loop: CASSKRNREYTEAFF. The CDR3 coding sequence is TGTGCCAGCAGTAAGAGGAACAGGGAATACACTGAAGCTTTCTTT.

V usage is TRBV7-2 and J usage is TRBJ1-1; D is unresolved. Germline loops: CDR1 SGHTA, CDR2 FQGNSA. The CDR3 sequence is 15 residues long. The germline V and J ends were trimmed by 1 base and 4 bases, with 13 bases remaining between them. The CDR3 DNA sequence: TGTGCCAGCAGCTTAGGGTCCAGTTCTCTCACTGAAGCTTTCTTT. Protein product: CASSLGSSSLTEAFF.

The chain recombines TRBV30 with TRBJ1-1; no clear D. CDR1 and CDR2 (germline): GTSNPN, SVGIG (reference sequence). Deletions cut 4 bases from V and 5 bases from J, with 11 bases between. The CDR3 totals 12 residues. CDR3 in amino acids: CAWKGSGTEAFF. The DNA of the CDR3 is TGTGCCTGGAAGGGTTCTGGAACTGAAGCTTTCTTT. The full variable domain, its missing parts supplied by reference TRBV30 and TRBJ1-1, is SQTIHQWPATLVQPVGSPLSLECTVEGTSNPNLYWYRQAAGRGLQLLFYSVGIGQISSEVPQNLSASRPQDRQFILSSKKLLLSDSGFYLCAWKGSGTEAFFGQGTRLTVV.

The rearrangement links TRBV5-6 to TRBJ2-1; no clear D. Germline lookup yields CDR1 SGHDT and CDR2 YYEEEE. Trimming took 4 bases from V and 9 from J, leaving 14 bases between them. The CDR3 contains 13 residues. As DNA, the CDR3 is TGTGCCAGCAGCCCGGACCGGTGGGCTGAGCAGTTCTTC. Its protein product is CASSPDRWAEQFF.

The rearrangement uses TRBV5-4 and TRBJ1-6; D is undetermined. Germline-derived CDR1 and CDR2 are SGHNT and YYREEE (reference sequence). The CDR3 covers 14 residues. V lost 4 bases, J lost 6 bases, and 11 bases lay in between. The CDR3 spells CASSDLPLNSPLHF. The CDR3 DNA reads TGTGCCAGCAGCGACCTCCCCCTTAATTCACCCCTCCACTTT.

The chain carries TRBV25-1 and TRBJ2-1; a possible D gene is TRBD2 (6 bases). V was cut by 4 bases and J by 0 bases, with 16 bases left in between. Germline V gene sequence: CDR1 MGHDK, CDR2 SYGVNS. This CDR3 comprises 17 residues. The CDR3 spells CASSVQSGSFSYNEQFF. In DNA form, the CDR3 reads TGTGCCAGCAGTGTCCAAAGCGGGTCTTTCTCCTACAATGAGCAGTTCTTC.

The chain uses TRBV27 and TRBJ2-1; a possible D gene is TRBD1 (5 bases). The CDR3 totals 15 residues. V gave up 6 bases and J gave up 2 bases, with 14 bases separating them. Germline CDR1 MNHEY, CDR2 SMNVEV (reference sequence). In DNA form, the CDR3 reads TGTGCCAGCAGCCCCAGGGAACACCCCTACAATGAGCAGTTCTTC. This sequence encodes CASSPREHPYNEQFF.

This clone was detected only a few times. The J gene is TRBJ2-7, the V gene TRBV7-2; 8 bases are a match to TRBD1. The CDR3 length is 15 residues. The V segment lost 0 bases and the J segment 1 base; nucleotides outside the gene matches: 2. The germline CDR1 and CDR2 sequences are SGHTA and FQGNSA. CDR3 loop: CASSLAGQGSYEQYF. The CDR3 DNA is TGTGCCAGCAGCTTAGCTGGACAGGGATCCTACGAGCAGTACTTC.

The V call is TRBV7-9, the J call TRBJ2-7; D is unresolved. The CDR3 loop spans 12 amino acids. V lost 1 base, J lost 6 bases, and 7 bases lay in between. Germline CDR1 SEHNR, CDR2 FQNEAQ (reference sequence). The CDR3 DNA sequence: TGTGCCAGCAGCTTAGATGTCAGCGAGCAGTACTTC. Protein: CASSLDVSEQYF.

The chain carries TRBV28 and TRBJ2-1; 8 bases map to TRBD2. This CDR3 comprises 16 residues. After removal of 11 bases from V and 4 bases from J, the junction contained 16 bases not matched to a gene. Germline V CDR1 and CDR2: MDHEN, SYDVKM. The CDR3 region is CAHKGAGAEGYNEQFF. CDR3 nucleotide sequence: TGTGCCCACAAGGGAGCGGGGGCCGAAGGTTACAATGAGCAGTTCTTC.

The CDR3 protein is CASSFGQLNTEAFF. As DNA, the CDR3 is TGCGCCAGCAGCTTCGGCCAGTTGAACACTGAAGCTTTCTTT. The chain links TRBV5-1 to TRBJ1-1; D ambiguous. CDR1 and CDR2 from the germline V gene are SGHRS and YFSETQ. The V end was cut by 2 bases, the J end by 0 bases, with 8 bases between. This CDR3 has 14 residues. Based on the CDR3 plus reference TRBV5-1 and TRBJ1-1, the full variable domain is KAGVTQTPRYLIKTRGQQVTLSCSPISGHRSVSWYQQTPGQGLQFLFEYFSETQRNKGNFPGRFSGRQFSNSRSEMNVSTLELGDSALYLCASSFGQLNTEAFFGQGTRLTVV.

The chain recombines TRBV4-2 with TRBJ1-6; D is uncertain. The CDR3 consists of 16 residues. Germline-derived CDR1 and CDR2 are LGHNA and YNFKEQ. V dropped 0 bases and J dropped 13 bases, with 19 bases sitting between them. This CDR3 is CASSQDRFAVTFPLHF. The CDR3 DNA reads as TGTGCCAGCAGCCAAGACAGGTTTGCGGTGACGTTTCCCCTCCACTTT.